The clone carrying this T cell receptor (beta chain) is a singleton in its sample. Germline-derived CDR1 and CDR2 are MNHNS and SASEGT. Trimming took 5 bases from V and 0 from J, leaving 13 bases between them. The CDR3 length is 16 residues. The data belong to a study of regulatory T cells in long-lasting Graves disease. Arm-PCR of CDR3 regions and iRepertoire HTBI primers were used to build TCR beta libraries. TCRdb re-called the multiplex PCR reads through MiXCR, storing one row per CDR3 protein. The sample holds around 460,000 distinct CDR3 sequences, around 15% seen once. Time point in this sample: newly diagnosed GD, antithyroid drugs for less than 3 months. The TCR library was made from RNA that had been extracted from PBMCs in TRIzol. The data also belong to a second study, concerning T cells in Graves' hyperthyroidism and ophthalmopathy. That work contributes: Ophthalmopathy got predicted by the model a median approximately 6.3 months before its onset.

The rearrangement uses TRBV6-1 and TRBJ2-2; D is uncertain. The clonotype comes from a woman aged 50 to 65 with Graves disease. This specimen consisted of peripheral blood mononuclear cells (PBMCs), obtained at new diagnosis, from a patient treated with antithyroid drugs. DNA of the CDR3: TGTGCCAGCAGTCAAACAGTGAACGCGAACACCGGGGAGCTGTTTTTT. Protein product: CASSQTVNANTGELFF.